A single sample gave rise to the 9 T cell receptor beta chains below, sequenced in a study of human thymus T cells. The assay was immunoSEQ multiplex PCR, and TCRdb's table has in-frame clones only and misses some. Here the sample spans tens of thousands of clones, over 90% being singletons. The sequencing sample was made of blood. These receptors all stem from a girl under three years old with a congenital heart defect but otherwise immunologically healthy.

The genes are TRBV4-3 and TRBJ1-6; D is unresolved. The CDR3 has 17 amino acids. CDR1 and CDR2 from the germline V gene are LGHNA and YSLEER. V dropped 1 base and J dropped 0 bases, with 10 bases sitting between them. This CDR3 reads CASSQANPSSYNSPLHF. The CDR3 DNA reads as TGCGCCAGCAGCCAAGCTAATCCCAGCTCCTATAATTCACCCCTCCACTTT.

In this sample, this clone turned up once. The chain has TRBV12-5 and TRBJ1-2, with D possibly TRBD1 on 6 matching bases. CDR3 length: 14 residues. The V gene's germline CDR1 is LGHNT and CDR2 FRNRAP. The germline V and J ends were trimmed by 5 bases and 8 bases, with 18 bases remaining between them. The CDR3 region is CASGPQQGLGGYTF. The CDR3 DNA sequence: TGTGCTAGTGGTCCGCAACAGGGCCTTGGGGGCTACACCTTC.

In DNA form, the CDR3 reads TGTGCCAGCAGTAAAGCCGGGACAGGCAACTATGGCTACACCTTC. Translated: CASSKAGTGNYGYTF. The chain carries TRBV6-6 and TRBJ1-2; 8 nucleotides line up with TRBD1. This CDR3 comprises 15 residues. J lost 2 bases, V lost 5 bases, and 7 bases had no gene match. The germline CDR1 and CDR2 sequences are MNHNY and SVGAGI (reference sequence).

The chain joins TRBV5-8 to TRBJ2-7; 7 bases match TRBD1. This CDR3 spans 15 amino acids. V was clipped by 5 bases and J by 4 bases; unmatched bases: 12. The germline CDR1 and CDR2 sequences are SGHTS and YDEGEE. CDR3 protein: CASSHSDQGVYEQYF. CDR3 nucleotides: TGTGCCAGCAGTCATAGCGACCAGGGGGTATACGAGCAGTACTTC.

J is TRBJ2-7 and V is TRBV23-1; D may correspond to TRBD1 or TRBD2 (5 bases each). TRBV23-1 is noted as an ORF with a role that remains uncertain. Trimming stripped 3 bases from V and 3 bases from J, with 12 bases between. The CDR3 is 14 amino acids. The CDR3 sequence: CASSHPGLYYEQYF. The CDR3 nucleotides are TGCGCCAGCAGTCACCCGGGGCTCTACTACGAGCAGTACTTC.

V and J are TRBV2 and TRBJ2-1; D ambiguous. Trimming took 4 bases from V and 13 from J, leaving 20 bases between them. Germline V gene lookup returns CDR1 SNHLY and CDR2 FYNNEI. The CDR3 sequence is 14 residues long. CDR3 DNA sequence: TGTGCCAGCAGTGGGCAGTTCCAAGGCCCAGCTCAGTTCTTC. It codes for CASSGQFQGPAQFF.

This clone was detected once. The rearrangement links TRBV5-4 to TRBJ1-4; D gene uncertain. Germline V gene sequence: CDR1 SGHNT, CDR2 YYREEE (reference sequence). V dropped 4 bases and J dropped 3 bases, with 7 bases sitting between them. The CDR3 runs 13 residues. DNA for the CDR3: TGTGCCAGCAGCCAATACCCTAATGAAAAACTGTTTTTT. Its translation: CASSQYPNEKLFF.

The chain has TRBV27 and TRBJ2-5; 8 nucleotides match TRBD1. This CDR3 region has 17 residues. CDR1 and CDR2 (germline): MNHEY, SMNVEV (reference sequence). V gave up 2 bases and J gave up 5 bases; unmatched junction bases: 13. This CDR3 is CASSLRGPTGAHETQYF. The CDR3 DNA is TGTGCCAGCAGTTTACGTGGCCCGACAGGGGCCCATGAGACCCAGTACTTC.

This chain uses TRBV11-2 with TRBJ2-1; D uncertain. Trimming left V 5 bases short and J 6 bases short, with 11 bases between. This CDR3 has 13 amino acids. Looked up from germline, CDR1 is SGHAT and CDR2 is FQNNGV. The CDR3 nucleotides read TGTGCCAGCAGCGTTAGCTTGGGCAATGAGCAGTTCTTC. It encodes CASSVSLGNEQFF.